Following are 3 T cell receptor beta chains from one sample sequenced in a study of preoperative IRX-2 immunotherapy in early breast cancer. Generated by immunoSEQ multiplex PCR, the TCRdb table keeps only in-frame clones and is missing some. The sample yields 30,000 or so clones, under 90% seen once. Treatment here: preoperative locoregional IRX-2 cytokine immunotherapy. The material was obtained from a patient treated with IRX-2 immunotherapy. The source is a human donor with breast cancer.

The sample holds a few counts of this clone. The gene calls are TRBV11-3 and TRBJ1-3, with D uncertain. Germline V gene lookup returns CDR1 SGHNT and CDR2 YENEEA. This CDR3 contains 15 residues. Trimming stripped 3 bases from V and 0 bases from J, with 9 bases between. CDR3 amino acids: CASSLSQASGNTIYF. In nucleotides, the CDR3 is TGTGCCAGCAGCTTGTCCCAGGCCTCTGGAAACACCATATATTTT.

The rearrangement links TRBV19 to TRBJ1-4; weak D call: TRBD1 (6 bases). The CDR3 is 16 residues long. Trimming cost V 4 bases and J 6 bases, with 18 bases left between them. The germline V gene has CDR1 LNHDA and CDR2 SQIVND (reference sequence). In DNA, the CDR3 is TGTGCCAGTAGTACCCCTGGCGCGGGGGCTCATGAAAAACTGTTTTTT. Encoded protein: CASSTPGAGAHEKLFF.

This chain uses TRBV6-8 with TRBJ1-5, with a tentative D call TRBD1 (5 bases). Germline V gives CDR1 MNHGY, CDR2 SAAAGT. Trimming left V 6 bases short and J 5 bases short, with 11 bases between. The CDR3 extends over 13 amino acids. The CDR3 coding sequence is TGTGCCAGCAGAGCCTCGGGGGATCAGCCCCAGCATTTT. It codes for CASRASGDQPQHF.